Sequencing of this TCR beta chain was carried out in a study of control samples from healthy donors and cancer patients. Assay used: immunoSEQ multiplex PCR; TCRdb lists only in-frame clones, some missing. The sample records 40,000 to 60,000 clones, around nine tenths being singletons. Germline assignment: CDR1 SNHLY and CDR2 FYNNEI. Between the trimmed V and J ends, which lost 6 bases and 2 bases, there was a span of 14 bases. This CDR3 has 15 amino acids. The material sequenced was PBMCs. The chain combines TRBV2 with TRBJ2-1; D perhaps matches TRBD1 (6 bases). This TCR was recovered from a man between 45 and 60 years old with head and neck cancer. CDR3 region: CASSATGYPYNEQFF. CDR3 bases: TGTGCCAGCAGCGCAACAGGGTACCCCTACAATGAGCAGTTCTTC.